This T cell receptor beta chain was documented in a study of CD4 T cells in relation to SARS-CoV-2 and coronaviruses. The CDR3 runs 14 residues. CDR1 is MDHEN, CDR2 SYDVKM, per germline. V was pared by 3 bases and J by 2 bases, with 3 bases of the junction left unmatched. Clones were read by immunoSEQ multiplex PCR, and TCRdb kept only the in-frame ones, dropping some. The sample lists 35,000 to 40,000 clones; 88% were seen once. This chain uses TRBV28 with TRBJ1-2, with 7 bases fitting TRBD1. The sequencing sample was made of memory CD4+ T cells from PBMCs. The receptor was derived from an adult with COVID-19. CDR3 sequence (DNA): TGTGCCAGCAGTTTGGAACAGGGGAACTATGGCTACACCTTC. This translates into CASSLEQGNYGYTF.